These T cell receptor beta chains were read from a single sample in a study of response to subunit inactivated influenza vaccine. TCRdb reprocessed the RT-PCR reads via MiXCR and lists one record per CDR3 protein. The sample yields roughly 700,000 distinct CDR3 sequences, less than 20% seen once. Source: PBMCs from blood, taken roughly 13 days after vaccination. The receptors come from a man aged 45-65 years who received an inactivated influenza vaccine. Each CDR3 is given with its conserved first and last residue. D genes are given only for firm matches. Where a row states a size, it is once, few, many or the class of an expanded clone; other rows omit it.

d_call	clone_size	j_call	v_call	cdr3_aa	cdr3_nt
NA	NA	TRBJ2-2	TRBV18	CASSPQLDTGELFF	TGTGCCAGCTCACCCCAATTGGACACCGGGGAGCTTTTTTTT
TRBD1	NA	TRBJ2-3	TRBV5-5	CASSLAGQGLDTQYF	TGTGCCAGCAGCTTGGCGGGACAGGGTCTGGATACGCAGTATTTT
NA	NA	TRBJ1-1	TRBV10-3	CAIRQGDPTEAFF	TGTGCCATCAGGCAAGGGGATCCCACTGAAGCTTTCTTT
TRBD2	few	TRBJ2-4	TRBV11-2	CASSLLAGGQSLGNIQYF	TGTGCCAGCAGCTTATTAGCGGGGGGCCAGAGCCTTGGAAACATTCAGTACTTC
NA	NA	TRBJ1-2	TRBV5-5	CASGNDRTWGYTF	TGTGCCAGCGGGAACGACAGGACCTGGGGCTACACCTTC
TRBD1	NA	TRBJ2-5	TRBV5-5	CASSLSFQGAYETQYF	TGTGCCAGCAGCTTGTCTTTCCAGGGGGCTTATGAGACCCAGTACTTC
TRBD2	NA	TRBJ2-1	TRBV4-2	CASSRNLAGGYNEQFF	TGTGCCAGCAGCCGGAACCTAGCGGGAGGGTACAATGAGCAGTTCTTC
NA	few	TRBJ2-5	TRBV3-1	CASSQGGGLGETQYF	TGTGCCAGCAGCCAAGGAGGCGGGTTGGGGGAGACCCAGTACTTC
NA	NA	TRBJ2-1	TRBV20-1	CSARVLAAIYNEQFF	TGCAGTGCTAGGGTACTAGCAGCGATATACAATGAGCAGTTCTTC
TRBD2	many	TRBJ2-5	TRBV5-1	CASSFSTRTSGVLGETQYF	TGCGCCAGCAGCTTCTCAACCCGGACTAGCGGGGTGCTTGGGGAGACCCAGTACTTC
TRBD2	NA	TRBJ2-3	TRBV9	CASSVLSGGTDTQYF	TGTGCCAGCAGCGTCCTTAGCGGGGGTACAGATACGCAGTATTTT
TRBD1	NA	TRBJ1-2	TRBV30	CAWHGQGALGYTF	TGTGCCTGGCACGGACAGGGGGCGCTTGGCTACACCTTC
NA	NA	TRBJ1-1	TRBV20-1	CSGGGLDTEAFF	TGCAGTGGCGGGGGGTTAGACACTGAAGCTTTCTTT
TRBD2	NA	TRBJ2-7	TRBV7-9	CASSFGASGRYEQYF	TGTGCCAGCAGCTTTGGGGCTAGCGGGAGGTACGAGCAGTACTTC
TRBD1	NA	TRBJ2-7	TRBV6-5	CASSYNRGFYEQYF	TGTGCCAGCAGTTACAACAGGGGCTTCTACGAGCAGTACTTC
TRBD2	few	TRBJ2-1	TRBV6-5	CASSSAPGGIEQFF	TGTGCCAGCAGTTCAGCTCCGGGGGGGATTGAGCAGTTCTTC
NA	many	TRBJ2-3	TRBV9	CASSVGTSTDTQYF	TGTGCCAGCAGTGTAGGGACTAGCACAGATACGCAGTATTTT
TRBD2	NA	TRBJ2-1	TRBV7-8	CASSYRGRAGGPTSYNEQFF	TGTGCCAGCAGCTACCGAGGACGAGCGGGAGGGCCTACGTCCTACAATGAGCAGTTCTTC
NA	few	TRBJ2-6	TRBV16	CASSPPPGPLGANVLTF	TGTGCCAGCAGCCCCCCTCCAGGGCCACTCGGGGCCAACGTCCTGACTTTC
NA	NA	TRBJ2-7	TRBV21-1	CASSKAPAGCSYEQYF	TGTGCCAGCAGCAAAGCGCCAGCGGGTTGCTCCTACGAGCAGTACTTC
NA	NA	TRBJ2-7	TRBV11-2	CASSKSQGSYEQYF	TGTGCCAGCAGCAAGTCCCAGGGTAGCTACGAGCAGTACTTC
TRBD2	NA	TRBJ2-2	TRBV18	CASSPQRENTGELFF	TGTGCCAGCTCACCTCAGCGGGAGAACACCGGGGAGCTGTTTTTT
NA	NA	TRBJ1-1	TRBV30	CAWNVGQRVEAFF	TGTGCCTGGAATGTAGGACAGCGAGTCGAAGCTTTCTTT
TRBD2	many	TRBJ2-3	TRBV12-3/TRBV12-4	CASSFSGSGNTQYF	TGTGCCAGCAGTTTTAGCGGGAGTGGAAATACGCAGTATTTT
TRBD2	NA	TRBJ2-7	TRBV20-1	CSAPPSGRARYEQYF	TGCAGTGCTCCACCTAGCGGGAGGGCCCGGTACGAGCAGTACTTC
TRBD2	few	TRBJ2-7	TRBV20-1	CSATSGGHSYEQYF	TGCAGTGCTACCAGCGGGGGCCACTCCTACGAGCAGTACTTC
TRBD2	NA	TRBJ2-1	TRBV11-2	CASSSSGNYNEQFF	TGTGCCAGCAGCTCGAGCGGGAACTACAATGAGCAGTTCTTC
NA	many	TRBJ1-2	TRBV12-3/TRBV12-4	CASSLGDIFGYGYTF	TGTGCCAGCAGTTTGGGGGACATCTTCGGCTATGGCTACACCTTC
TRBD2	few	TRBJ2-7	TRBV30	CAWSRGDGGSYEQYF	TGTGCCTGGAGTCGGGGGGACGGGGGCTCCTACGAGCAGTACTTC